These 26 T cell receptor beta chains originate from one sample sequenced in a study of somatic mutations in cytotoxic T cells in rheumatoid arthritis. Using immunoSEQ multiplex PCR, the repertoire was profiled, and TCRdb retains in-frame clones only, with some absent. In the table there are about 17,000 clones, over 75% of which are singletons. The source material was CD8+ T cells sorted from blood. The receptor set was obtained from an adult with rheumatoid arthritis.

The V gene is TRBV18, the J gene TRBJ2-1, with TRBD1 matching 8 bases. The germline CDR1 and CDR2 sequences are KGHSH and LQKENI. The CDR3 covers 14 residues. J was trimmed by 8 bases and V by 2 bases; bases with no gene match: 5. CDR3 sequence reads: CASSPWTGLHEQFF. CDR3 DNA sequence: TGTGCCAGCTCACCATGGACAGGGTTGCATGAGCAGTTCTTC.

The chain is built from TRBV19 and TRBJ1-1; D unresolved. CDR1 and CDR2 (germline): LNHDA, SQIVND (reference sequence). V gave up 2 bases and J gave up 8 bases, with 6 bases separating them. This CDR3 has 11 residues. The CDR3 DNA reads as TGTGCCAGTAGTATATGGTTGGAAGCTTTCTTT. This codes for CASSIWLEAFF.

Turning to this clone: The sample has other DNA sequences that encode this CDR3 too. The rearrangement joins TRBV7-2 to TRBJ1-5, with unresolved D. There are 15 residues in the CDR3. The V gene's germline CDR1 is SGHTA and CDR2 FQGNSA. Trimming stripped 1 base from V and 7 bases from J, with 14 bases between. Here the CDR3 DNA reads TGTGCCAGCAGCTTAGGTTGGGGATCCGGGCAGCCCCAGCATTTT. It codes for CASSLGWGSGQPQHF.

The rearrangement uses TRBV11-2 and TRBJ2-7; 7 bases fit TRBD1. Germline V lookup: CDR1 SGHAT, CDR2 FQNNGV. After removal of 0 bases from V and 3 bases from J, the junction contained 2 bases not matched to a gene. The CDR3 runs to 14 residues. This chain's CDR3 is CASSLEGTVYEQYF. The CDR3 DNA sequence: TGTGCCAGCAGCTTAGAAGGGACAGTCTACGAGCAGTACTTC. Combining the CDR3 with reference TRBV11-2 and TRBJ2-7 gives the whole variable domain EAGVAQSPRYKIIEKRQSVAFWCNPISGHATLYWYQQILGQGPKLLIQFQNNGVVDDSQLPKDRFSAERLKGVDSTLKIQPAKLEDSAVYLCASSLEGTVYEQYFGPGTRLTVT.

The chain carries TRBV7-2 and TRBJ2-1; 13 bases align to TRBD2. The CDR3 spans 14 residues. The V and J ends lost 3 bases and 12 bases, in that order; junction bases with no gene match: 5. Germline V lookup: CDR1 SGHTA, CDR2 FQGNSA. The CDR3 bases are TGTGCCAGCAGCTTCGGACTAGCGGGAGAAAGGCAGTTCTTC. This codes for CASSFGLAGERQFF.

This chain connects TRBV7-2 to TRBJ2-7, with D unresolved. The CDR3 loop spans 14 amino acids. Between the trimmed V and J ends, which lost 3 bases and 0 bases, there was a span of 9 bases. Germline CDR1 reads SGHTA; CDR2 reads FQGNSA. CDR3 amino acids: CASSFPGTSYEQYF. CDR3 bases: TGTGCCAGCAGCTTCCCCGGAACCTCCTACGAGCAGTACTTC.

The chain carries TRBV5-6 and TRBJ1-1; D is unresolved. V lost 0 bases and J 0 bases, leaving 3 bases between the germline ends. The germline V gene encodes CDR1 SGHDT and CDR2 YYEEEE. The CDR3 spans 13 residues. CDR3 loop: CASSLEVNTEAFF. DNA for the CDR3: TGTGCCAGCAGCTTGGAAGTGAACACTGAAGCTTTCTTT.

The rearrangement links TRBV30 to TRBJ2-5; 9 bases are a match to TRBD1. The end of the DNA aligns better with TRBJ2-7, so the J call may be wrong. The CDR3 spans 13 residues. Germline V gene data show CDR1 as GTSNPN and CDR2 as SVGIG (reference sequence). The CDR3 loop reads CAWSLDRGYEQYF. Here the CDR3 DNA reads TGTGCCTGGAGCTTGGACAGGGGCTACGAGCAGTACTTC.

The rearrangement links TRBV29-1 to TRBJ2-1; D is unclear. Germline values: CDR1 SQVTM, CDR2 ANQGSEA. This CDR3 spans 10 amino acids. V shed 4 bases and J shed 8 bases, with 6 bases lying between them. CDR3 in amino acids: CSVALDEQFF. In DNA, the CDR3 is TGCAGCGTTGCCTTGGATGAGCAGTTCTTC.

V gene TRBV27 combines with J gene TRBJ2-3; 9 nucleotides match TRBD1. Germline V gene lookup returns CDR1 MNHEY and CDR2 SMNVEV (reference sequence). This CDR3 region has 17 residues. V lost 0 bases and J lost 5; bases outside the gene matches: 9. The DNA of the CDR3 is TGTGCCAGCAGTTTATCGGTGGGGACAGGGTGGGAAGATACGCAGTATTTT. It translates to CASSLSVGTGWEDTQYF.

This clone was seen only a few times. CDR3 region: CASSLMGAIYNSPLHF. CDR3 coding DNA: TGTGCCAGCAGCTTAATGGGGGCGATATATAATTCACCCCTCCACTTT. The genes are TRBV5-4 and TRBJ1-6; D might be TRBD1 (6 bases). V was trimmed by 2 bases and J by 4 bases, leaving 13 bases between them. The CDR3 covers 16 residues. CDR1 and CDR2 (germline): SGHNT, YYREEE (reference sequence).

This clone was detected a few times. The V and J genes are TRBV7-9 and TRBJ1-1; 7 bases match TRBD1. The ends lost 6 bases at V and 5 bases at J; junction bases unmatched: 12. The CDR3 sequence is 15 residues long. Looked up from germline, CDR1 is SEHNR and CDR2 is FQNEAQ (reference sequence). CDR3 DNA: TGTGCCAGCAGGGACGGGACAGAGATTTTTACTGAAGCTTTCTTT. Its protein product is CASRDGTEIFTEAFF.

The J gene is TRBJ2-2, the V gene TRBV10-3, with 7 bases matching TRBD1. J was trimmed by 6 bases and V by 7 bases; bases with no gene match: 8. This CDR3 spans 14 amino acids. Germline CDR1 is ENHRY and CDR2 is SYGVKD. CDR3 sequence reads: CAIKGDSNAGELFF. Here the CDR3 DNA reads TGTGCCATCAAGGGGGACAGCAATGCCGGGGAGCTGTTTTTT.

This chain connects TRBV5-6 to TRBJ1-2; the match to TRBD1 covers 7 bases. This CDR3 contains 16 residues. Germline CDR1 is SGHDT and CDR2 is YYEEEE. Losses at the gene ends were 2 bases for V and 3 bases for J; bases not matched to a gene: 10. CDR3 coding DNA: TGTGCCAGCAGCTTACCTAAGACAGGGATTGACTATGGCTACACCTTC. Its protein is CASSLPKTGIDYGYTF.

The CDR3 DNA sequence: TGTGCCAGCAGGAGGGACCCTTCCTACGAGCAGTACTTC. Its protein is CASRRDPSYEQYF. The gene calls are TRBV6-5 and TRBJ2-7, with D perhaps being TRBD1 or TRBD2 (5 bases each). This CDR3 has 13 residues. Trimming took 6 bases from V and 1 from J, leaving 10 bases between them. Germline V CDR1 and CDR2: MNHEY, SVGAGI.

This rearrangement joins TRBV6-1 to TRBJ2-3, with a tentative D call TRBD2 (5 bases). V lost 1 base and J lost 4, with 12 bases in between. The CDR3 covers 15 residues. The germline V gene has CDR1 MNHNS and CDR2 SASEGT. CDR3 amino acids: CASSEGPRGSDTQYF. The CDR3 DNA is TGTGCCAGCAGTGAAGGTCCCCGGGGATCAGATACGCAGTATTTT.

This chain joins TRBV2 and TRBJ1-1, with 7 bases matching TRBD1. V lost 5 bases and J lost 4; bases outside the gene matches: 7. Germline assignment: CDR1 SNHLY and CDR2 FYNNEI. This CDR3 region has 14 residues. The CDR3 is CASSPNRGPTEAFF. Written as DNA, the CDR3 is TGTGCCAGCAGTCCCAACAGGGGCCCCACTGAAGCTTTCTTT.

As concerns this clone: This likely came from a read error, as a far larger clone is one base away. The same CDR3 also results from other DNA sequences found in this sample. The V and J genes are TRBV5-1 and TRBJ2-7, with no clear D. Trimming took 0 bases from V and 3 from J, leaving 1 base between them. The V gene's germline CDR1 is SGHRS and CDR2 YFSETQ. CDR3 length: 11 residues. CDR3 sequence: CASSLDYEQYF. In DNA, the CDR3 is TGCGCCAGCAGCTTGGACTACGAGCAGTACTTC. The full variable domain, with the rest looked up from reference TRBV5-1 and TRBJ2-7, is KAGVTQTPRYLIKTRGQQVTLSCSPISGHRSVSWYQQTPGQGLQFLFEYFSETQRNKGNFPGRFSGRQFSNSRSEMNVSTLELGDSALYLCASSLDYEQYFGPGTRLTVT.

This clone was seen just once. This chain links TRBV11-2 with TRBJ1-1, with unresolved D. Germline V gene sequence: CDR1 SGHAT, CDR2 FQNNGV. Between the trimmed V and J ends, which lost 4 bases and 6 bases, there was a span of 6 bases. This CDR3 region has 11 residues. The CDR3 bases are TGTGCCAGCAGCTGGGGTTCTGAAGCTTTCTTT. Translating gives CASSWGSEAFF.

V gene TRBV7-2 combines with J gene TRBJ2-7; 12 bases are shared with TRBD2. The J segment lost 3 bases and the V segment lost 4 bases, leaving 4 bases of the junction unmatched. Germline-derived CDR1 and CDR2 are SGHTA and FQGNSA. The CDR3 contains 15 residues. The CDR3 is CASSWATSGSYEQYF. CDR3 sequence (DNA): TGTGCCAGCAGCTGGGCGACTAGCGGGAGCTACGAGCAGTACTTC.

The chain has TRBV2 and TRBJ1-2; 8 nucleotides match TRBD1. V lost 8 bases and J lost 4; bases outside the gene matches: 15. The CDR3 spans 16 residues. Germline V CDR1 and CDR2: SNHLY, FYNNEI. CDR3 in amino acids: CASSEGDRSLIYGYTF. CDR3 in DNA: TGTGCCAGCTCCGAAGGGGACAGGAGCCTTATCTATGGCTACACCTTC.

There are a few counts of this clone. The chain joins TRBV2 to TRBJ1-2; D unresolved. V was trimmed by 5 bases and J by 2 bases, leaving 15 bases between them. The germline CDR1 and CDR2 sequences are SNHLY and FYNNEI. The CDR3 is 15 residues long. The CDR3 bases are TGTGCCAGCAGTCCCAATGGGGTCAAGAACTATGGCTACACCTTC. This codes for CASSPNGVKNYGYTF.

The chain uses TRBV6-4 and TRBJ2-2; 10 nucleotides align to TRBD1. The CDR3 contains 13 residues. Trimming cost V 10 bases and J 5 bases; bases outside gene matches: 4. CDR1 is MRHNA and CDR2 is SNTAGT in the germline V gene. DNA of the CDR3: TGTGCCACCTCGGGACAGGGGACCGGGGAGCTGTTTTTT. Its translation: CATSGQGTGELFF.

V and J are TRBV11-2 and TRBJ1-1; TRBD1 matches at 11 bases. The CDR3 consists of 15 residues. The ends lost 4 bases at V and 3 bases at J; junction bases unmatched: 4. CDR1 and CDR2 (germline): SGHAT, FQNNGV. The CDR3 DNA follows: TGTGCCAGCAGCTCGCGGGACAGGGGGGACACTGAAGCTTTCTTT. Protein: CASSSRDRGDTEAFF.

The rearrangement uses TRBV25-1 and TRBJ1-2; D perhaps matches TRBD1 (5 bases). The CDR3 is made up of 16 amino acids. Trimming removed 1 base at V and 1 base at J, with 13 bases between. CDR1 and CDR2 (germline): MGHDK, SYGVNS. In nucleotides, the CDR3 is TGTGCCAGCAGTGAATTCGGGGGAGAAATTAACTATGGCTACACCTTC. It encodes CASSEFGGEINYGYTF.

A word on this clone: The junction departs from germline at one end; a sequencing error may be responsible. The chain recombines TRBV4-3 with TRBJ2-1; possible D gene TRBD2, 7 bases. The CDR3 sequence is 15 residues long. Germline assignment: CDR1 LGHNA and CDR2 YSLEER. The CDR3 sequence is CANSQGGGWGNEQFF. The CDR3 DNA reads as TGCGCCAACAGCCAAGGCGGGGGCTGGGGCAATGAGCAGTTCTTC.